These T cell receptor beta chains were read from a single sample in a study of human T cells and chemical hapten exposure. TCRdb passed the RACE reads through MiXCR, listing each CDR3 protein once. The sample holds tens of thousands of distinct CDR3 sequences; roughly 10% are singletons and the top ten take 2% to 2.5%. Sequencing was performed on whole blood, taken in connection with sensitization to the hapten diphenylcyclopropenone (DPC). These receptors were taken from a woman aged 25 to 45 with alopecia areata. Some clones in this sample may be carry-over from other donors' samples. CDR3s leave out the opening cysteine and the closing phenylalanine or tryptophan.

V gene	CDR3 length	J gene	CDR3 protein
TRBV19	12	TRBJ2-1	ASGLAGGRNEQF
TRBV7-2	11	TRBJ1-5	ASSLPGYQPQH
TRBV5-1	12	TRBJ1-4	ASSFRDRKEKLF
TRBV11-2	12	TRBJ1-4	ASSSDRTNEKLF
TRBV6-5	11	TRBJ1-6	ASKTGDNSPLH
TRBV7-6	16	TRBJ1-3	ASSLRAGGGASGNTIY
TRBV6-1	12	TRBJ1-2	ASSIERINYGYT
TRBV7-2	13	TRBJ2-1	ASSYGQDLYNEQF
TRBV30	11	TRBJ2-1	AWSVLGRGMQF
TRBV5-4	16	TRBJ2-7	ASSLGIAGGLLSYEQY
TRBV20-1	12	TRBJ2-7	SARGGGSEFEQY
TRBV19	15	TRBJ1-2	ASSPLRQGPSNYGYT
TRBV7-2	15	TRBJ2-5	ASRIGSSGGASETQY
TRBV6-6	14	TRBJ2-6	ASRDSRTSGANVLT
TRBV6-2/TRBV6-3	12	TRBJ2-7	ASSPPPSSYEQY
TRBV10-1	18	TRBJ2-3	ARTKAGTSGTRTSTDTQY